This TCR beta chain was recorded in a study of T cells after posttransplantation cyclophosphamide. Treatment was busulfan-fludarabine conditioning, a marrow graft, and cyclophosphamide on days +3 and +4. As for this clone: No antigen is known for it.

General study results and limits: Tissue-infiltrating T cells from skin or gut overlapped little with blood T cells. After PTCy, TRB diversity resembled that of CNI/methotrexate controls. Later post-transplant blood repertoires were often dominated by donor CD8+ memory clones.

The CDR3 has 15 residues. V shed 3 bases, J shed 5 bases, and the junction held 7 bases outside the gene matches. Germline loops: CDR1 MGHRA, CDR2 YSYEKL. Some clones are missing from TCRdb's copy, which holds only in-frame ones; the method was immunoSEQ multiplex PCR. The table records about 10,000 clones, around 84% of them present only once. V gene TRBV4-1 combines with J gene TRBJ2-5; 9 nucleotides align to TRBD1. The receptor was isolated from a female patient aged 35 to 55 who received an allogeneic stem cell transplant from a related donor, was CMV-positive, and had no GVHD. Some T cells may be provided by the graft donor. Here the sequenced sample was PBMCs, taken roughly 250 weeks after a stem cell transplant with posttransplant cyclophosphamide. CDR3 DNA: TGCGCCAGCAGCCACGCTACAGGGGGCCGGGAGACCCAGTACTTC. Amino acid sequence: CASSHATGGRETQYF.